A single sample is the source of the 8 T cell receptor beta chains below, sequenced in a study of control samples from healthy donors and cancer patients (dated by TCRdb to the early 2020s). The library was prepared using the immunoSEQ multiplex PCR assay. The source is immuneACCESS, and TCRdb retained only in-frame sequences with V and J called. Part of the clones is not carried over; for the studies checked, unresolved V genes explain less than half of this, and the remainder is unexplained. This sample holds around 140,000 clones; 94% were observed only once. Around 12% of the sample rests with the top ten. Sequenced sample: blood. All receptors derive from a man between 40 and 49 years old in good health.

The rearrangement joins TRBV9 to TRBJ2-7, with 9 bases that match TRBD1. V lost 4 bases to trimming and J lost 1 base; unmatched junction nucleotides: 6. Looked up from germline, CDR1 is SGDLS and CDR2 is YYNGEE. The CDR3 sequence is 15 residues long. This CDR3 reads CASSPAGTGSYEQYF. The CDR3 nucleotides read TGTGCCAGCAGCCCAGCGGGGACAGGGTCCTACGAGCAGTACTTC. Together with reference TRBV9 and TRBJ2-7, the CDR3 gives the full variable domain: DSGVTQTPKHLITATGQRVTLRCSPRSGDLSVYWYQQSLDQGLQFLIQYYNGEERAKGNILERFSAQQFPDLHSELNLSSLELGDSALYFCASSPAGTGSYEQYFGPGTRLTVT.

The rearrangement uses TRBV10-3 and TRBJ1-1; TRBD1 is a possible D gene (5 bases). The germline V and J ends were trimmed by 11 bases and 5 bases, with 18 bases remaining between them. Germline V CDR1 and CDR2: ENHRY, SYGVKD. This CDR3 is built from 13 residues. In DNA, the CDR3 is TGTGCCTCCCCGGGAGGGGTAGGGACTGAAGCTTTCTTT. Protein sequence: CASPGGVGTEAFF.

The CDR3 nucleotides are TGTGCCAGCAGCTTGTCGTTATCAAGGGAGACCCAGTACTTC. Amino acids: CASSLSLSRETQYF. This chain uses TRBV5-6 with TRBJ2-5, with D uncertain. V was shortened by 1 base and J by 5 bases, with 12 bases between the two germline ends. CDR3 length: 14 amino acids. CDR1 and CDR2 from the germline V gene are SGHDT and YYEEEE.

The chain joins TRBV19 to TRBJ2-2; perhaps TRBD2 as D (6 bases). Germline V CDR1 and CDR2: LNHDA, SQIVND (reference sequence). V was trimmed by 6 bases and J by 7 bases, leaving 15 bases between them. CDR3 length: 14 residues. This CDR3 is CASRGAAGVGELFF. In DNA form, the CDR3 reads TGTGCCAGTAGAGGGGCAGCGGGCGTCGGGGAGCTGTTTTTT. The whole variable domain, filled in from reference TRBV19 and TRBJ2-2, reads DGGITQSPKYLFRKEGQNVTLSCEQNLNHDAMYWYRQDPGQGLRLIYYSQIVNDFQKGDIAEGYSVSREKKESFPLTVTSAQKNPTAFYLCASRGAAGVGELFFGEGSRLTVL.

The chain carries TRBV10-2 and TRBJ1-1, with D uncertain. Trimming cost V 4 bases and J 11 bases, with 17 bases left between them. The germline CDR1 and CDR2 sequences are WSHSY and SAAADI. The CDR3 loop spans 13 amino acids. The DNA of the CDR3 is TGCGCCAGCAGTGCCGGCCCGTCAAGGGATGCTTTCTTT. It is translated as CASSAGPSRDAFF.

The chain carries TRBV18 and TRBJ2-1; D is undetermined. The CDR3 sequence is 16 residues long. Between the trimmed V and J ends, which lost 3 bases and 0 bases, there was a span of 12 bases. In germline, CDR1 is KGHSH, CDR2 LQKENI. The CDR3 sequence is CASSPPRDNSYNEQFF. The DNA for the CDR3 is TGTGCCAGCTCACCCCCCCGCGATAACTCCTACAATGAGCAGTTCTTC.

This clone was observed a single time. The chain combines TRBV5-4 with TRBJ2-7; perhaps TRBD2 as D (6 bases). Germline-derived CDR1 and CDR2 are SGHNT and YYREEE (reference sequence). Trimming took off 0 bases at V and 0 bases at J, with 10 bases between the two ends. The CDR3 consists of 15 residues. In DNA form, the CDR3 reads TGTGCCAGCAGCTTGGGTGGGAGGAGCTCCTACGAGCAGTACTTC. It translates to CASSLGGRSSYEQYF.

V usage is TRBV28 and J usage is TRBJ1-3; no definite D call. The CDR3 sequence is 13 residues long. Trimming took 10 bases from V and 4 from J, leaving 14 bases between them. The germline CDR1 and CDR2 sequences are MDHEN and SYDVKM. The CDR3 sequence is CANTEFPGNTIYF. The CDR3 nucleotides are TGTGCCAATACAGAATTCCCCGGAAACACCATATATTTT.